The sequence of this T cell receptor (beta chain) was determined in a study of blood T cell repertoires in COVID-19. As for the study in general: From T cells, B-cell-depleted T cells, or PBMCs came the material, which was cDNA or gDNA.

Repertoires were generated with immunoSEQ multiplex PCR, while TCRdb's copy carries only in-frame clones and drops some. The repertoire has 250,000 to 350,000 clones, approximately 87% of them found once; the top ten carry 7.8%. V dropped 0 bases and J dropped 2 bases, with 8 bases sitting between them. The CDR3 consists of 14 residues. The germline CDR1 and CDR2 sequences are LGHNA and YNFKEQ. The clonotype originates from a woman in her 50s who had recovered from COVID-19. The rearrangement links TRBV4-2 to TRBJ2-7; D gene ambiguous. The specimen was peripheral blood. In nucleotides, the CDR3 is TGTGCCAGCAGCCAAGATACTGCTACCTACGAGCAGTACTTC. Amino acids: CASSQDTATYEQYF.